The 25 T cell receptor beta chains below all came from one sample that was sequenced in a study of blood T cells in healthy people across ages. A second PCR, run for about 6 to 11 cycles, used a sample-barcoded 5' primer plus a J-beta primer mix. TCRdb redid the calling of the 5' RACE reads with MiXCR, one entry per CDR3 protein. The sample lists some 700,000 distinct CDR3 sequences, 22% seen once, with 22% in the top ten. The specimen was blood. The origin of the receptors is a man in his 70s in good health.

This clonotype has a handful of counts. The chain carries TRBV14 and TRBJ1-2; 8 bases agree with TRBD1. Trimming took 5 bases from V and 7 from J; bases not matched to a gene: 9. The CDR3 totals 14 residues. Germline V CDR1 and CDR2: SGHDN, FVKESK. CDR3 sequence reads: CASSAHRQGTGYTF. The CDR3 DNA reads TGTGCCAGCAGCGCCCACCGACAGGGGACTGGCTACACCTTC.

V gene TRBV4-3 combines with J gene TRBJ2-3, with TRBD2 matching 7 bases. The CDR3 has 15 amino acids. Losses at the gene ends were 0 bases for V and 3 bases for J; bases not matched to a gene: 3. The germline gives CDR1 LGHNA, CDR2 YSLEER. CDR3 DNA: TGCGCCAGCAGCCAAGAACCTAGCGGTACAGATACGCAGTATTTT. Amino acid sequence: CASSQEPSGTDTQYF.

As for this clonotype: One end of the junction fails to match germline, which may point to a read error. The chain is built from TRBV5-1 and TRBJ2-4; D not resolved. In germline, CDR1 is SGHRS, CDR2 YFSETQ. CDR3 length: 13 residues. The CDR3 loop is CASSLETANIPYF. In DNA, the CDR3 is TGCGCCAGTAGCTTGGAGACGGCTAACATTCCGTACTTC.

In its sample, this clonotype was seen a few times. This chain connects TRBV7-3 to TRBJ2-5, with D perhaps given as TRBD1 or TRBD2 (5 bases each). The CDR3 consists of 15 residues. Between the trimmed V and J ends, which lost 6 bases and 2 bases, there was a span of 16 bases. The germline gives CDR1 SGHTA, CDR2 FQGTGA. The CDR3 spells CASSDPGAVQETQYF. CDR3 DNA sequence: TGTGCCAGCAGTGATCCCGGGGCAGTTCAAGAGACCCAGTACTTC.

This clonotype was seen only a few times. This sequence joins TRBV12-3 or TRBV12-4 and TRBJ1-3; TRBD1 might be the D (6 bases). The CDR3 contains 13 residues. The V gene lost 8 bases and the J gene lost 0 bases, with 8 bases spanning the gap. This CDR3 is CASWTVSGNTIYF. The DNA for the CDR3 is TGTGCCAGCTGGACAGTCTCTGGAAACACCATATATTTT.

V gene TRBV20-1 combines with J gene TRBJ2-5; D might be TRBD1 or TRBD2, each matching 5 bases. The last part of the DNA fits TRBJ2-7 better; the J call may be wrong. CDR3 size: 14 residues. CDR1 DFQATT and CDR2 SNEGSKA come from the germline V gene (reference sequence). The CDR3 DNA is TGCAGTGCTAGAGACTCCGGGGCCACCTACGAGCAGTACTTC. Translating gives CSARDSGATYEQYF.

The CDR3 DNA reads as TGTGCCAGCAGCTTTGACTCAACCACAGATACGCAGTATTTT. This codes for CASSFDSTTDTQYF. The J gene is TRBJ2-3, the V gene TRBV7-3; D ambiguous. The CDR3 sequence is 14 residues long. Trimming shortened V by 3 bases and J by 2 bases, and 9 bases separated the two germline ends. CDR1 and CDR2 from the germline V gene are SGHTA and FQGTGA. The full variable domain, completed using reference TRBV7-3 and TRBJ2-3, is GAGVSQTPSNKVTEKGKYVELRCDPISGHTALYWYRQSLGQGPEFLIYFQGTGAADDSGLPNDRFFAVRPEGSVSTLKIQRTERGDSAVYLCASSFDSTTDTQYFGPGTRLTVL.

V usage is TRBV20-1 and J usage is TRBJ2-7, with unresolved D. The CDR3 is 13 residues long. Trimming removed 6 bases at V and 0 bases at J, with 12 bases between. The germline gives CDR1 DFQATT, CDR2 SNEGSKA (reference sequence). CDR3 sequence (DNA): TGCAGTGCCCTCCAACCTCCCTCCTACGAGCAGTACGTC. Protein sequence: CSALQPPSYEQYV.

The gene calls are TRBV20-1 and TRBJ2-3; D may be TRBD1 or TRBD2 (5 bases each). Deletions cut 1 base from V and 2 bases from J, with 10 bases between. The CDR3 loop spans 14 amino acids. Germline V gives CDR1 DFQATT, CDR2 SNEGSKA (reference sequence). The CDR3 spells CSARGSGATDTQYF. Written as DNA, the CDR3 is TGCAGTGCTAGAGGTTCCGGGGCCACAGATACGCAGTATTTT.

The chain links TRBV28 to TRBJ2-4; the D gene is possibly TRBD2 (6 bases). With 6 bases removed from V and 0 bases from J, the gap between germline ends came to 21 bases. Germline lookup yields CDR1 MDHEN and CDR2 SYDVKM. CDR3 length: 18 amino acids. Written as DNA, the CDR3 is TGTGCCAGCAGCCTCGAGGGACTCCGAATGATAGCCAAAAACATTCAGTACTTC. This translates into CASSLEGLRMIAKNIQYF.

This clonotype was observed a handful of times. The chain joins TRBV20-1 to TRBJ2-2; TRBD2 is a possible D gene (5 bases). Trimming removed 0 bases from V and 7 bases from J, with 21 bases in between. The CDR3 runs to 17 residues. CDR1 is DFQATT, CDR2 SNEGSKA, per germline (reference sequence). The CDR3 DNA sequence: TGCAGTGCTAGAGATCTCAAGAGCGTTAGAGGAGGCGGGGAGCTGTTTTTT. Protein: CSARDLKSVRGGGELFF.

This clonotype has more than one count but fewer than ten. CDR3 loop: CASSTGTGGNTIYF. The DNA for the CDR3 is TGTGCCAGCAGTACCGGGACCGGGGGAAACACCATATATTTT. The chain couples TRBV2 to TRBJ1-3; D is perhaps TRBD1 (5 bases). CDR1 and CDR2 from the germline V gene are SNHLY and FYNNEI. CDR3 length: 14 residues. Deletions cut 5 bases from V and 4 bases from J, with 12 bases between.

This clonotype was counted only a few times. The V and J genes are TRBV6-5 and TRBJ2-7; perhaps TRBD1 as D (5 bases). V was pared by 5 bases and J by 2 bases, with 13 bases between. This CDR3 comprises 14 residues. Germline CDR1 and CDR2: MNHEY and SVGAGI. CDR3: CASSRQFATYEQYF. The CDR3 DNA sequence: TGTGCCAGCAGTAGACAGTTCGCTACCTACGAGCAGTACTTC.

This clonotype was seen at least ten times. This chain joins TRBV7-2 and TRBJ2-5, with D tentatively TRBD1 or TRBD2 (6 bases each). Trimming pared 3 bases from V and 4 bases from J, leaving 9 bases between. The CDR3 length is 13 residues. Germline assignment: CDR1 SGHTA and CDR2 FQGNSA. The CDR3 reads CASSFGGPETQYF. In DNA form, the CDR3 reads TGTGCCAGCAGCTTTGGGGGGCCAGAGACCCAGTACTTC.

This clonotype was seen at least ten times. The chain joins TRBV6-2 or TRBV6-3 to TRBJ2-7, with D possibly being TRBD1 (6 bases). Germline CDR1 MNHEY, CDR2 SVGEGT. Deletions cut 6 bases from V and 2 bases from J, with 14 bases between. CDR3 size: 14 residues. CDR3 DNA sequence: TGTGCCAGCAGAAGGGGACGGGACACCTACGAGCAGTACTTC. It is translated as CASRRGRDTYEQYF.

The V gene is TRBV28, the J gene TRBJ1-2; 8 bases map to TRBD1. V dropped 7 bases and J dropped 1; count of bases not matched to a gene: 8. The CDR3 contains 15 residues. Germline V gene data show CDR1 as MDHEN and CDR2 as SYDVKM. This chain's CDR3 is CASNPGTGSNYGYTF. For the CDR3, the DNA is TGTGCCAGCAATCCCGGGACAGGCAGTAACTATGGCTACACCTTC.

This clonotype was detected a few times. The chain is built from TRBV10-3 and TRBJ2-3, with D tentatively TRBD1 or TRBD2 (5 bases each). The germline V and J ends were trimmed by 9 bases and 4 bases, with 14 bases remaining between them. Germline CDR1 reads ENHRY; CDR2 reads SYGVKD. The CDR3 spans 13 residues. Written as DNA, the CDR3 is TGTGCCATTAACTCGGGGACCTCAGATACGCAGTATTTT. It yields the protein CAINSGTSDTQYF.

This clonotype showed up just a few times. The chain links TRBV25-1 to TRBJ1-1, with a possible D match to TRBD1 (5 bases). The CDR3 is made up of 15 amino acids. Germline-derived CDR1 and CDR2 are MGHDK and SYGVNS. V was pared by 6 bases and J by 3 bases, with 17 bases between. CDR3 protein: CASRPSGGGHTEAFF. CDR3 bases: TGTGCCAGCAGACCCTCGGGGGGAGGGCACACTGAAGCTTTCTTT.

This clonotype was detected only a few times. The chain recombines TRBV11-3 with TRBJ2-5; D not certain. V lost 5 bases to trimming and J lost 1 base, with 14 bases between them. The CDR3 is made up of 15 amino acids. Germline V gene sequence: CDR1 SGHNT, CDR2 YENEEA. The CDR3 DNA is TGTGCCAGCAGCCTTAGAAGAGGCTTCCAAGAGACCCAGTACTTC. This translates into CASSLRRGFQETQYF.

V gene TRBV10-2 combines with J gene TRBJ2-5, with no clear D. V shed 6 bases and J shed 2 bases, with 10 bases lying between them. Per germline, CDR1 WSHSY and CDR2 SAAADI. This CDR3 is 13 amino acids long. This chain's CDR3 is CASRRRQQETQYF. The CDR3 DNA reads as TGCGCCAGCAGGCGGAGACAACAAGAGACCCAGTACTTC.

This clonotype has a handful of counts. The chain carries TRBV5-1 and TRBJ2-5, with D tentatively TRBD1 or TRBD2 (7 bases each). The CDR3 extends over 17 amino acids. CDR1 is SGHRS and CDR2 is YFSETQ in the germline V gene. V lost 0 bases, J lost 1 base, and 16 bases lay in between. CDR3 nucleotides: TGCGCCAGCAGCTTGGCAGGGGGAGGGGCCTTCCAAGAGACCCAGTACTTC. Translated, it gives CASSLAGGGAFQETQYF.

The chain's CDR3 is CASRLGLTNEKLFF. The CDR3 DNA sequence: TGTGCCAGTAGGTTGGGATTGACTAATGAAAAACTGTTTTTT. The J gene is TRBJ1-4, the V gene TRBV19; the D is unclear. The V gene's germline CDR1 is LNHDA and CDR2 SQIVND (reference sequence). The V and J ends lost 6 bases and 2 bases respectively, with 10 bases between them. The CDR3 runs 14 residues.

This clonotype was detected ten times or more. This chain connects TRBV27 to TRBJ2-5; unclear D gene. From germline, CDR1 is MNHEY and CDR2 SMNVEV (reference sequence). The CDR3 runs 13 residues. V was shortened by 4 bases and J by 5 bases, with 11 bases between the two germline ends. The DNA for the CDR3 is TGTGCCAGCAGTTGGTCAATTGGGGAGACCCAGTACTTC. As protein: CASSWSIGETQYF.

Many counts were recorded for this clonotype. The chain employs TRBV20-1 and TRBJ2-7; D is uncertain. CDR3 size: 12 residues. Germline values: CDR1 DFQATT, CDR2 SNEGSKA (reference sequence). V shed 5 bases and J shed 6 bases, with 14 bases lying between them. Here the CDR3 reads CSAGPDFGEQYF. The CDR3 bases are TGCAGTGCTGGCCCCGACTTTGGCGAGCAGTACTTC.

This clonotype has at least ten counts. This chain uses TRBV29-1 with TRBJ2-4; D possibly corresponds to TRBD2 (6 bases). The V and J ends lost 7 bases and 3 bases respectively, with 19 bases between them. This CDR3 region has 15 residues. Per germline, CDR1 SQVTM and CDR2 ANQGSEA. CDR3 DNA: TGCAGCGCCAGGGTCCCTCCGGGGGACAAAAACATTCAGTACTTC. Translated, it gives CSARVPPGDKNIQYF.